This T cell receptor (beta chain) was observed in a study of blood T cell repertoires in COVID-19. Study details: Researchers got acute and convalescent COVID-19 samples from the United States, Italy and Spain. The cDNA or gDNA used as material had been derived from T cells, B-cell-depleted T cells, or PBMCs.

In the original workflow: The authors estimated nucleated cell counts from reference gene primer amplification. Produced via immunoSEQ multiplex PCR; TCRdb's table is partial and in-frame only. V, J and clone size reflect that table, while D and trimming were determined from the DNA. The table shows approximately 110,000 clones, with 81% occurring only once. The V and J ends lost 3 bases and 3 bases, in that order; junction bases with no gene match: 12. The CDR3 sequence is 19 residues long. Germline-derived CDR1 and CDR2 are SGHRS and YFSETQ. This chain joins TRBV5-1 and TRBJ2-7; TRBD2 matches at 16 bases. What was sequenced was peripheral blood. The receptor was isolated from an elderly man with acute or convalescent COVID-19. The CDR3 region has the DNA TGCGCCAGCAGCTATTACCCCGGGACTAGCGGGAGGGGGGGCTACGAGCAGTACTTC. Protein: CASSYYPGTSGRGGYEQYF.